This T cell receptor (beta chain) was identified in a study of cytomegalovirus exposure and HLA in healthy donors. In the study overall: A later analysis reported the 90 to 150 validation repertoires used the same platform as the 666 first-cohort repertoires.

Notes on this clone: What it binds is unknown.

General study results and limits: Some public TCRs appeared in many individuals, while most sequences were rare. Later, an analysis found that TCR clusters from the first cohort tended to co-occur in the 120 or so validation repertoires. The study flagged fewer than 200 TCR beta chains as cytomegalovirus-associated.

Profiling relied on immunoSEQ multiplex PCR, and the TCRdb table lists in-frame clones only, not all of them. In the table there are fewer than 200,000 clones, about 88% of which are singletons. The origin of this receptor is a woman aged 18-29 years in good health and CMV-seronegative. Sequenced material: PBMCs.

This CDR3 is CAARSGQKIYEQYF. The CDR3 coding sequence is TGTGCCGCCCGTAGTGGGCAGAAGATCTACGAGCAGTACTTC. This sequence joins TRBV10-3 and TRBJ2-7; unclear D gene. This CDR3 comprises 14 residues. Trimming pared 11 bases from V and 3 bases from J, leaving 20 bases between. Germline CDR1 and CDR2: ENHRY and SYGVKD.